This is a list of T cell receptor beta chains from one sample in a study of blood T cell repertoires in COVID-19. TCRdb's copy holds only in-frame clones and misses some; the assay was immunoSEQ multiplex PCR. Of 300,000 to 400,000 clones listed, more than 70% are singletons. Specimen: PBMCs or T cells enriched from blood (not recorded which). Source of these receptors: a woman between 18 and 29 years old who had recovered from COVID-19. CDR3s leave out the opening cysteine and the closing phenylalanine or tryptophan. Fields, in order: clone size, J gene, V gene, CDR3 protein. Not every row has a clone size; where given, it reads once, few, many or a size class.

>once|TRBJ2-5|TRBV20-1
SASRGEETQY
>.|TRBJ1-1|TRBV11-3
ASSARTGGYTEAF
>.|TRBJ2-2|TRBV19
ASSMTGLGGELF
>.|TRBJ1-4|TRBV11-2
ASSLRGREEEKLF
>.|TRBJ2-3|TRBV11-2
ASSSPGTSGGAADTQY
>.|TRBJ1-5|TRBV6-5
ASSYITGLNQPQH
>few|TRBJ1-6|TRBV7-3
ASSEGQGRSPLH
>once|TRBJ1-2|TRBV7-9
ASSSPHQGNYGYT
>.|TRBJ1-4|TRBV7-6
ASSPRQGRSSEKLF
>.|TRBJ2-7|TRBV6-5
ASRGTEQY
>.|TRBJ2-7|TRBV3-1/TRBV3-2
ASSPPKDFLYRYEQY
>once|TRBJ2-5|TRBV29-1
SAQASGVETQY
>.|TRBJ1-5|TRBV20-1
SASIGQGGGNQPQH
>.|TRBJ2-1|TRBV7-9
ASSLEGASYNEQF
>.|TRBJ1-2|TRBV19
ASSIGGTGRGYT
>.|TRBJ1-2|TRBV19
ASSVGPGRDYGYT
>.|TRBJ1-1|TRBV6-1
ASSDIHSGGMRTEAF
>.|TRBJ1-2|TRBV5-6
ASSSGTGNYGYT
>.|TRBJ2-2|TRBV9
ASSVVARNTGELF
>.|TRBJ2-3|TRBV5-3
ARSRLVRVWY
>.|TRBJ2-3|TRBV21-1
ASSKLTFAGPLYPSTDTQY
>.|TRBJ1-2|TRBV11-2
ASSPRTGGDGYT
>.|TRBJ1-3|TRBV4-3
ASSQGAGPGNTIY
>.|TRBJ2-1|TRBV18
ASSPRLRSRDYNEQF
>.|TRBJ1-6|TRBV5-1
ASSLARDGSPLH
>.|TRBJ2-1|TRBV4-1
ASSQGLEVGGQF
>.|TRBJ1-1|TRBV30
AWSPLATEAF
>.|TRBJ1-6|TRBV4-3
ASSLISFREQNSPLH
>.|TRBJ2-7|TRBV27
ASSSRVAYEQY
>.|TRBJ2-1|TRBV25-1
ASSAHPYNEQF
>.|TRBJ2-1|TRBV6-1
ASSEALLAGALNEQF
>.|TRBJ1-3|TRBV5-1
ASSLGTDGNTIY
>.|TRBJ1-1|TRBV19
ASSSRGAEAF
>.|TRBJ2-7|TRBV19
ASSLGALNEQY
>once|TRBJ2-5|TRBV4-1
ASSQDGLLDRGGETQY
>.|TRBJ1-3|TRBV7-9
ASSHFAGGGGNTIY
>.|TRBJ1-2|TRBV28
ASSPPGSPGGYT
>few|TRBJ1-6|TRBV6-2/TRBV6-3
ASSYYRQGGNSPLH
>.|TRBJ2-7|TRBV6-5
ASRGTGREKQY
>once|TRBJ2-7|TRBV5-8
ASSIYRGGGAVEQY
>.|TRBJ1-2|TRBV9
ASSVVSSGGSGYT
>.|TRBJ1-1|TRBV5-4
ASSPEGKNTEAF
>.|TRBJ1-2|TRBV4-3
ASSQAGTNYGYT
>.|TRBJ2-1|TRBV10-1
ASSAGLIYNEQF
>.|TRBJ2-1|TRBV9
ASSVGRTVFDNEQF
>.|TRBJ1-6|TRBV18
ASSPTGQGNSPLH
>.|TRBJ1-2|TRBV27
ASGLSGGMGTPPYGYT